This T cell receptor (beta chain) was obtained from a study of blood T cells in healthy people across ages. Then a second PCR, running roughly 6 to 11 cycles, was carried out with a sample-barcoded 5' primer and a J-beta primer mix. Each cDNA molecule received a tag from a template-switch adaptor that had 12 random nucleotides. MiXCR, applied by TCRdb to the 5' RACE reads, yields one record per CDR3 protein. This sample carries more than 800,000 distinct CDR3 sequences, 35% to 50% of them seen once, and the ten largest clones take over 15%. Germline V CDR1 and CDR2: MGHRA, YSYEKL. Trimming removed 3 bases from V and 10 bases from J, with 18 bases in between. This CDR3 is built from 14 residues.

The sample comprised blood. The chain employs TRBV4-1 and TRBJ1-1; D gene unclear. The sequence was collected from an older woman in good health. The chain's CDR3 is CASSQPEKSRTAFF. CDR3 sequence (DNA): TGCGCCAGCAGCCAGCCAGAAAAGTCCCGTACAGCTTTCTTT.